The rows below give T cell receptor beta chains drawn from one sample of a study of cytomegalovirus exposure and HLA in healthy donors. Data came from immunoSEQ multiplex PCR; TCRdb stores just in-frame clones and leaves some out. The table lists 150,000 to 200,000 clones, roughly 85% of them singletons. Sequencing was carried out using PBMCs. These receptors were obtained from a man aged 18 to 30 in good health and CMV-seropositive. The CDR3 runs from the conserved cysteine through the conserved F or W. D genes are given only for firm matches. A clone size is listed for some rows: how often the clone was seen (once, few, many), or a class if it is expanded.

J gene | V gene | D gene | clone size | CDR3 protein | CDR3 DNA
TRBJ1-2 | TRBV28 | TRBD1 | NA | CASSLRPPTGNYGYTF | TGTGCCAGCAGTCTGCGGCCACCGACAGGGAACTATGGCTACACCTTC
TRBJ2-5 | TRBV28 | TRBD2 | NA | CASSLAGGEETQYF | TGTGCCAGCAGTTTAGCGGGAGGAGAAGAGACCCAGTACTTC
TRBJ2-7 | TRBV10-3 | NA | NA | CAISAEGRSYEQYF | TGTGCCATCAGTGCGGAGGGAAGAAGTTACGAGCAGTACTTC
TRBJ2-1 | TRBV5-1 | TRBD2 | NA | CASSLGLADSYNEQFF | TGCGCCAGCAGCCTGGGACTAGCGGACTCCTACAATGAGCAGTTCTTC
TRBJ1-1 | TRBV19 | NA | NA | CASSTIQGENTEAFF | TGTGCCAGTAGTACCATACAGGGAGAGAACACTGAAGCTTTCTTT
TRBJ1-2 | TRBV19 | NA | NA | CASKVWRADEYGYTF | TGTGCCAGTAAAGTTTGGAGGGCGGATGAGTATGGCTACACCTTC
TRBJ1-2 | TRBV5-8 | NA | NA | CASNLRDFDYGYTF | TGTGCCAGCAATCTGAGGGATTTCGACTATGGCTACACCTTC
TRBJ2-3 | TRBV5-1 | TRBD1 | NA | CASGEGDRAADTQYF | TGCGCCAGTGGAGAAGGGGACAGAGCGGCAGATACGCAGTATTTT
TRBJ2-7 | TRBV30 | TRBD1 | NA | CAWSVRDRGGFSEQYF | TGTGCCTGGAGTGTACGGGACAGGGGGGGATTTAGCGAGCAGTACTTC
TRBJ2-1 | TRBV13 | NA | NA | CASSLVAGSNEQFF | TGTGCCAGCAGCTTAGTAGCCGGGAGTAATGAGCAGTTCTTC
TRBJ2-3 | TRBV2 | NA | NA | CASSESSSFTDTQYF | TGTGCCAGCAGTGAATCTTCCAGTTTCACAGATACGCAGTATTTT
TRBJ2-5 | TRBV6-6 | TRBD2 | once | CASSVGTSGFGTQYF | TGTGCCAGCAGCGTAGGGACTAGCGGTTTCGGGACCCAGTACTTC
TRBJ2-3 | TRBV6-4 | TRBD2 | NA | CASSPRAGVSDTQYF | TGTGCCAGCAGTCCCCGGGCGGGGGTGTCAGATACGCAGTATTTT
TRBJ2-5 | TRBV27 | NA | NA | CASGVSGNPQETQYF | TGTGCCAGCGGAGTCTCAGGGAACCCCCAAGAGACCCAGTACTTC
TRBJ2-2 | TRBV11-2 | TRBD1 | few | CASSFGTGVTGELFF | TGTGCCAGCAGCTTCGGGACAGGGGTCACCGGGGAGCTGTTTTTT
TRBJ2-7 | TRBV5-5 | NA | NA | CASSPALDIAYEQYF | TGTGCCAGCTCCCCCGCGTTGGACATAGCCTACGAGCAGTACTTC
TRBJ1-5 | TRBV15 | TRBD1 | NA | CATSRSSRQGSNQPQHF | TGTGCCACCAGCAGATCTTCCCGACAGGGGAGCAATCAGCCCCAGCATTTT